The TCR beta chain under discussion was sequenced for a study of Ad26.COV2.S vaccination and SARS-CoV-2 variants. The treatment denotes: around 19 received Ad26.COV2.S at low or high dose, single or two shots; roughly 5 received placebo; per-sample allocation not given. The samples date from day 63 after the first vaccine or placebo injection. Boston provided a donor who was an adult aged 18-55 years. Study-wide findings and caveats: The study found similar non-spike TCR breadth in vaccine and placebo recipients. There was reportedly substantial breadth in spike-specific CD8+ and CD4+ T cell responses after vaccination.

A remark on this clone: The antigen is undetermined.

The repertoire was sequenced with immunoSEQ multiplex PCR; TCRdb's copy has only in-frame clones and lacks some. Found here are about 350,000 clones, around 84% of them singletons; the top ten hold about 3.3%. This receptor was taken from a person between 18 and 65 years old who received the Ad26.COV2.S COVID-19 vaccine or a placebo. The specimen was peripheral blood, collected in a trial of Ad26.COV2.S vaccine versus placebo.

In nucleotides, the CDR3 is TGTGCCAGCAGCAACGGGTCAGGGAACCAGCCCCAGCATTTT. Amino acids: CASSNGSGNQPQHF. The chain carries TRBV21-1 and TRBJ1-5; no check of the table's D call, TRBD1, against the DNA was made. TRBV21-1 is deemed a pseudogene. The length of the CDR3 is 14 residues.